This T cell receptor (beta chain) was sequenced during a study of shared clonotypes between healthy human individuals. General study results and limits: Relative to their counterparts shared across all four donors, non-shared clonotypes exhibited diminished generation probabilities. Sequencing depth was a factor that was expected to affect clonotype sharing among donors.

CDR1 is MNHEY, CDR2 SMNVEV, per germline (reference sequence). The CDR3 contains 12 residues. The V and J ends lost 6 bases and 5 bases respectively, with 10 bases between them. Division of CD4+ cells produced a CD45RA+ naive subset and a CD45RA-negative memory subset. Sorted subsets were amplified in replicate PCRs using 200 ng DNA, 30,000 to 35,000 T cell genomes. The repertoire was sequenced with immunoSEQ multiplex PCR; TCRdb's copy has only in-frame clones and lacks some. The top ten clones hold 0.36% of a sample with roughly 1.4 million clones, around 98.5% of them seen once. A note on this clone: What it recognizes is unknown.

The specimen was naive CD4+ T cells sorted from blood. As for subset: CD45RA+ positively selected. The chain is built from TRBV27 and TRBJ1-1; possibly TRBD1 for D (6 bases). The sequence came from a man between 25 and 39 years old in good health. In DNA form, the CDR3 reads TGTGCCAGCAGACAGGGATCTACTGAAGCTTTCTTT. It encodes CASRQGSTEAFF.